Listed here are 20 T cell receptor beta chains from one sample, sequenced in a study of CD8 T cells in Susac syndrome (dated by TCRdb to the late 2010s). Library creation used the immunoSEQ multiplex PCR assay. RNA was extracted using the RNeasy kit, and roughly 0.5 to 1 microgram was reverse transcribed with random hexamers. The public sequencing data were trimmed at Q25 with fastp and processed into clonotypes with MiXCR by TCRdb, which kept only in-frame beta chains. Merged by CDR3 protein, the rows form single entries marked with the most common genes and DNA. The sample data list fewer than 65,000 distinct CDR3 sequences, and over 85% of these were observed just once. Approximately 0.21% of the sample is taken by the ten largest. Specimen: CD8+ T cells from PBMCs. The receptor set was obtained from a human donor in good health.

This chain joins TRBV19 and TRBJ2-1; no definite D call. This CDR3 comprises 19 residues. Trimming took 5 bases from V and 0 from J, leaving 23 bases between them. Germline CDR1 is LNHDA and CDR2 is SQIVND (reference sequence). The CDR3 bases are TGTGCCAGTAGTCCTACTGTTACGAGCACAAGTCACTCCTACAATGAGCAGTTCTTC. Amino acid sequence: CASSPTVTSTSHSYNEQFF.

The chain uses TRBV5-6 and TRBJ2-5; TRBD1 matches 7 bases. V shed 6 bases, J shed 1 base, and the junction held 6 bases outside the gene matches. Germline CDR1 and CDR2: SGHDT and YYEEEE. This CDR3 comprises 14 residues. The DNA of the CDR3 is TGTGCCAGCACCCAGGGGGTTTCCCAAGAGACCCAGTACTTC. Residues: CASTQGVSQETQYF.

The V gene is TRBV19, the J gene TRBJ1-5; D gene ambiguous. This CDR3 has 13 amino acids. The germline V gene encodes CDR1 LNHDA and CDR2 SQIVND (reference sequence). The V gene lost 6 bases and the J gene lost 2 bases, with 8 bases spanning the gap. CDR3 in amino acids: CASSPAGNQPQHF. CDR3 coding DNA: TGTGCCAGTAGCCCGGCGGGCAATCAGCCCCAGCATTTT.

The chain recombines TRBV7-2 with TRBJ2-2, with D hard to call. CDR3 length: 14 residues. Between the trimmed V and J ends, which lost 5 bases and 4 bases, there was a span of 11 bases. From germline, CDR1 is SGHTA and CDR2 FQGNSA. The CDR3 region has the DNA TGTGCCAGCAGCCTCCGTCCGGGCACCGGGGAGCTGTTTTTT. Its protein product is CASSLRPGTGELFF. The whole variable domain, filled in from reference TRBV7-2 and TRBJ2-2, reads GAGVSQSPSNKVTEKGKDVELRCDPISGHTALYWYRQSLGQGLEFLIYFQGNSAPDKSGLPSDRFSAERTGGSVSTLTIQRTQQEDSAVYLCASSLRPGTGELFFGEGSRLTVL.

J is TRBJ2-7 and V is TRBV3-1; 8 positions match TRBD1. Trimming removed 3 bases from V and 7 bases from J; junction bases left unmatched: 5. CDR1 LGHDT and CDR2 YNNKEL come from the germline V gene (reference sequence). The CDR3 sequence is 13 residues long. CDR3 nucleotides: TGTGCCAGCAGCCAGCGACAGGGGTGGGAGCAGTACTTC. Protein product: CASSQRQGWEQYF.

The V and J genes are TRBV7-6 and TRBJ2-3, with 7 bases that match TRBD2. CDR3 length: 16 amino acids. The V and J ends lost 7 bases and 4 bases, in that order; junction bases with no gene match: 14. Germline V CDR1 and CDR2: SGHVS, FNYEAQ. CDR3 sequence reads: CASTPWSGVAADTQYF. CDR3 DNA sequence: TGTGCCAGCACCCCGTGGAGCGGGGTGGCGGCAGATACGCAGTATTTT.

V usage is TRBV20-1 and J usage is TRBJ2-1, with 9 bases lining up with TRBD2. This CDR3 contains 14 residues. V lost 3 bases, J lost 4 bases, and 4 bases stayed unmatched. The germline V gene has CDR1 DFQATT and CDR2 SNEGSKA (reference sequence). The CDR3 spells CSARGTSRYNEQFF. In nucleotides, the CDR3 is TGCAGTGCTAGGGGGACTAGCAGATACAATGAGCAGTTCTTC.

The J gene is TRBJ1-2, the V gene TRBV30, with D hard to call. V was cut by 2 bases and J by 6 bases, with 13 bases left in between. Per germline, CDR1 GTSNPN and CDR2 SVGIG (reference sequence). The CDR3 runs to 13 residues. The CDR3 DNA follows: TGTGCCTGGAGTCCCTCCTTCCTTGATGGCTACACCTTC. Translated: CAWSPSFLDGYTF.

The genes are TRBV9 and TRBJ2-5, with 7 bases fitting TRBD2. CDR3 size: 14 residues. Germline V lookup: CDR1 SGDLS, CDR2 YYNGEE. Germline trimming cut 0 bases from V and 4 bases from J; bases unmatched to any gene: 3. In DNA, the CDR3 is TGTGCCAGCAGCGTAGAGGGCGGGAGAGAGACCCAGTACTTC. Protein product: CASSVEGGRETQYF. Full variable domain (missing parts from reference TRBV9 and TRBJ2-5): DSGVTQTPKHLITATGQRVTLRCSPRSGDLSVYWYQQSLDQGLQFLIQYYNGEERAKGNILERFSAQQFPDLHSELNLSSLELGDSALYFCASSVEGGRETQYFGPGTRLLVL.

This chain links TRBV6-2 or TRBV6-3 with TRBJ2-1; 11 nucleotides agree with TRBD2. Germline CDR1 and CDR2: MNHEY and SVGEGT. After removal of 6 bases from V and 5 bases from J, the junction contained 15 bases not matched to a gene. CDR3 size: 18 residues. CDR3 bases: TGTGCCAGCAGCCCGCCGGGGGGCACTAGCGGGGGTGACAATGAGCAGTTCTTC. Translated: CASSPPGGTSGGDNEQFF.

This sequence joins TRBV5-1 and TRBJ2-7; TRBD1 might be the D (5 bases). The V end lost 0 bases, the J end lost 3 bases, and 13 bases lay between the germline ends. This CDR3 region has 15 residues. Per germline, CDR1 SGHRS and CDR2 YFSETQ. The CDR3 spells CASSLETGRLYEQYF. The CDR3, as DNA: TGCGCCAGCAGCTTGGAAACAGGCCGGCTCTACGAGCAGTACTTC.

The CDR3 nucleotides read TGTGCCAGCAGTTTATCGCCCCCGGGGGGCCGAGAGACCCAGTACTTC. Amino acids: CASSLSPPGGRETQYF. The rearrangement uses TRBV28 and TRBJ2-5; D may be TRBD2 (7 bases). Germline V gene data show CDR1 as MDHEN and CDR2 as SYDVKM. The CDR3 is 16 amino acids. V lost 1 base and J 4 bases, leaving 16 bases between the germline ends.

This chain joins TRBV27 and TRBJ2-7; a possible D gene is TRBD2 (7 bases). Trimming left V 3 bases short and J 7 bases short, with 16 bases between. This CDR3 spans 14 amino acids. Per the germline V gene, CDR1 is MNHEY and CDR2 is SMNVEV (reference sequence). The CDR3: CASSFLGGAGEQYF. CDR3 nucleotide sequence: TGTGCCAGCAGTTTCCTGGGGGGGGCGGGGGAGCAGTACTTC.

This chain joins TRBV11-1 and TRBJ2-7, with TRBD2 identical over 8 bases. The CDR3 length is 15 residues. CDR1 SGHAT and CDR2 FQDESV come from the germline V gene (reference sequence). V was pared by 3 bases and J by 2 bases, with 6 bases of the junction left unmatched. The CDR3 loop is CASSFDSGATYEQYF. DNA for the CDR3: TGTGCCAGCAGCTTTGATAGCGGGGCTACCTACGAGCAGTACTTC.

The chain joins TRBV20-1 to TRBJ2-1, with 8 positions matching TRBD1. Germline CDR1 and CDR2: DFQATT and SNEGSKA (reference sequence). The CDR3 runs 15 residues. J was trimmed by 9 bases and V by 6 bases; bases with no gene match: 16. Here the CDR3 reads CSASITGAGGSEQFF. In DNA, the CDR3 is TGCAGTGCATCAATTACTGGGGCAGGGGGCAGTGAGCAGTTCTTC.

The rearrangement links TRBV11-2 to TRBJ2-6, with a possible D match to TRBD1 (6 bases). V was trimmed by 0 bases and J by 0 bases, leaving 9 bases between them. This CDR3 is 17 amino acids long. CDR1 SGHAT and CDR2 FQNNGV come from the germline V gene. The CDR3 coding sequence is TGTGCCAGCAGCTTAGAAGGACAGAGCTCTGGGGCCAACGTCCTGACTTTC. This sequence encodes CASSLEGQSSGANVLTF. The full variable domain, its missing parts supplied by reference TRBV11-2 and TRBJ2-6, is EAGVAQSPRYKIIEKRQSVAFWCNPISGHATLYWYQQILGQGPKLLIQFQNNGVVDDSQLPKDRFSAERLKGVDSTLKIQPAKLEDSAVYLCASSLEGQSSGANVLTFGAGSRLTVL.

The genes are TRBV11-1 and TRBJ1-1, with 7 bases lining up with TRBD1. The CDR3 is 15 amino acids. V dropped 2 bases and J dropped 5; count of bases not matched to a gene: 8. Germline values: CDR1 SGHAT, CDR2 FQDESV (reference sequence). The CDR3 protein is CASSLHRGRGTEAFF. CDR3 nucleotides: TGTGCCAGCAGCTTACACAGGGGAAGGGGGACTGAAGCTTTCTTT.

The V call is TRBV4-1, the J call TRBJ1-5, with D uncertain. This CDR3 has 14 residues. CDR1 MGHRA and CDR2 YSYEKL come from the germline V gene. V lost 1 base, J lost 9 bases, and 13 bases lay in between. The CDR3 is CASSQVLSIWPQHF. In DNA form, the CDR3 reads TGCGCCAGCAGCCAAGTCCTTTCTATCTGGCCCCAGCATTTT.

This clonotype was observed a few times. J is TRBJ2-1 and V is TRBV5-4, with D possibly called TRBD1 or TRBD2 (6 bases each). V was shortened by 0 bases and J by 6 bases, with 10 bases between the two germline ends. This CDR3 has 14 residues. CDR1 is SGHNT, CDR2 YYREEE, per germline (reference sequence). The CDR3: CASSLEGGGNEQFF. The CDR3 DNA follows: TGTGCCAGCAGCTTGGAGGGGGGTGGCAATGAGCAGTTCTTC. Based on the CDR3 plus reference TRBV5-4 and TRBJ2-1, the full variable domain is ETGVTQSPTHLIKTRGQQVTLRCSSQSGHNTVSWYQQALGQGPQFIFQYYREEENGRGNFPPRFSGLQFPNYSSELNVNALELDDSALYLCASSLEGGGNEQFFGPGTRLTVL.

The V and J genes are TRBV4-1 and TRBJ1-1; 8 bases match TRBD1. Trimming cost V 4 bases and J 1 base; bases outside gene matches: 14. Germline V CDR1 and CDR2: MGHRA, YSYEKL. The CDR3 is 18 residues long. This CDR3 reads CASSPTQGAVLQNTEAFF. The CDR3 bases are TGCGCCAGCAGCCCCACTCAGGGGGCTGTCCTCCAGAACACTGAAGCTTTCTTT.